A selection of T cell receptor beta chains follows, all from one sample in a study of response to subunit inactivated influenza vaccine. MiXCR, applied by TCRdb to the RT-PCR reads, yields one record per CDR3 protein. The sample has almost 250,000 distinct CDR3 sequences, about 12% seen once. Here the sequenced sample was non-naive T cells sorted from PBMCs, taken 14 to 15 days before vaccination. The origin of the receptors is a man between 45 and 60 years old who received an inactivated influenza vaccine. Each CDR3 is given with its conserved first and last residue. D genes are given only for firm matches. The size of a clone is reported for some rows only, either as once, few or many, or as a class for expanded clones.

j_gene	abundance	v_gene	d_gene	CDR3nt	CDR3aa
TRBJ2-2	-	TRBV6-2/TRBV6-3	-	TGTGCCAGCAAGGTGATGCGGGACACCGGGGAGCTGTTTTTT	CASKVMRDTGELFF
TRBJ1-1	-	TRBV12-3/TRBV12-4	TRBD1	TGTGCCAGCAGTCAGGGGGCCATGACTGAAGCTTTCTTT	CASSQGAMTEAFF
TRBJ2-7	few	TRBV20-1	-	TGCAGTGCTAGCTCAGGCCACGAGCAGTACTTC	CSASSGHEQYF
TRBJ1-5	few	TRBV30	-	TGTGCCTGGGCTTTTACGGGCGATCAGCCCCAGCATTTT	CAWAFTGDQPQHF
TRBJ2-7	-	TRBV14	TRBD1	TGTGCCAGCAGGCTAACAGGGGGATACGAGCAGTACTTC	CASRLTGGYEQYF
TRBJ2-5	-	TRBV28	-	TGTGCCAGCAGTCCGGACGGTCTAAAGACCCAGTACTTC	CASSPDGLKTQYF
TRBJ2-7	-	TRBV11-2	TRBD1	TGTGCCAGCAGCCGGACAAGGGGGCGGCTATACGAGCAGTACTTC	CASSRTRGRLYEQYF
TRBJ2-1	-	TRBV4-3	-	TGCGCCAGCAGCCAAGATAGGCGGAGGGGCGATGAGCAGTTCTTC	CASSQDRRRGDEQFF
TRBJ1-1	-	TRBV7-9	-	TGTGCATGGTCGGGCGGCACTGAAGCTTTCTTT	CAWSGGTEAFF
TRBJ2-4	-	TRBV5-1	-	TGCGCCAGCAGCACCATACCCGGGATAGCCAAAAACATTCAGTACTTC	CASSTIPGIAKNIQYF
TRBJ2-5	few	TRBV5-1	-	TGCGCCAGCAGCCATGACACCCCCAGGGAGACCCAGTACTTC	CASSHDTPRETQYF
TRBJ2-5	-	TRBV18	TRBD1	TGTGCCAGCTCACCGAGGGGACAGGGGCTTGGGACCCAGTACTTC	CASSPRGQGLGTQYF
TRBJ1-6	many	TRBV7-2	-	TGTGCCAGCAGCTTACAGGGTCTGGGTAATTCACCCCTCCACTTT	CASSLQGLGNSPLHF
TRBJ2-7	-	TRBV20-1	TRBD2	TGCAGTGCTAGACCGCCGGGACTAGCATCGTACGAGCAGTACTTC	CSARPPGLASYEQYF
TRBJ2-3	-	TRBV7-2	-	TGTGCCAGCAGCTTAGACAGCCACACAGATACGCAGTATTTT	CASSLDSHTDTQYF
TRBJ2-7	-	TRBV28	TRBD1	TGTGCCAGCAGTTTAAGGACAGGGGAGGTCCTTTACGAGCAGTACTTC	CASSLRTGEVLYEQYF
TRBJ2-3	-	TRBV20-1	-	TGCAGTGCATACCCCATTCTGCCTAAGTCCTCTCTTATTAGCACAGATACGCAGTATTTT	CSAYPILPKSSLISTDTQYF
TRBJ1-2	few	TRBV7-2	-	TGTGCCAGCAGCCCCGAACGGGTGAGGAGTGGCTACACCTTC	CASSPERVRSGYTF
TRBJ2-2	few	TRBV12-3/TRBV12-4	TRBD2	TGTGCCAGCAGTTCCGGCGGGGGAGCGACCTTGATAGCCGGGGAGCTGTTTTTT	CASSSGGGATLIAGELFF
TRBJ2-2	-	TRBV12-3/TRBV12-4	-	TGTGCCAGTAAAGGGCCGAACACCGGGGAGCTGTTTTTT	CASKGPNTGELFF
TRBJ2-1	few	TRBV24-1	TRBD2	TGTGCCACCAGTGATTCGCGGGGGGTCTCCTACAATGAGCAGTTCTTC	CATSDSRGVSYNEQFF
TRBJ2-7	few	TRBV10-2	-	TGCGCCAGCAGTGATTTACGGGGAAGATCCTACGAGCAGTACTTC	CASSDLRGRSYEQYF
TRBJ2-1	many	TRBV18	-	TGTGCCAGCTCAGGGGTTCTCAGCGCTAACAATGAGCAGTTCTTC	CASSGVLSANNEQFF
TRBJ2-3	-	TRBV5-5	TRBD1	TGTGCCAGCAGCGTCGGACAGGGGGGAATGACAGATACGCAGTATTTT	CASSVGQGGMTDTQYF
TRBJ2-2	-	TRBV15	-	TGTGCCACCAGCAGCGGTCGGGACCCCAGGCTGAACACCGGGGAGCTGTTTTTT	CATSSGRDPRLNTGELFF
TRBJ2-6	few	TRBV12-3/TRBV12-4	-	TGTGCCAGCAGTTCACGTTCTGGGGCCAACGTCCTGACTTTC	CASSSRSGANVLTF
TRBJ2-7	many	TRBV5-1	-	TGCGCCAGCAGCTTGGTAGCAGGGTCCTCCCACGAGCAGTACTTC	CASSLVAGSSHEQYF
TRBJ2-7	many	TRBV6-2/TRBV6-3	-	TGTGCCAGCAGTTACTTCTCGGACGGATCCTACGAGCAGTACTTC	CASSYFSDGSYEQYF
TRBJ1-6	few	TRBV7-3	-	TGTGCCAGCAGCTTAACGCCCCGAGTGGGTGGAGAATCACCCCTCCACTTT	CASSLTPRVGGESPLHF
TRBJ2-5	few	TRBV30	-	TGTGCCTGGAGTGTAGGTTCGAGGAGGGGAGGAGAGACCCAGTACTTC	CAWSVGSRRGGETQYF
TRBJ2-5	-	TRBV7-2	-	TGTGCCAGCAGCCCCCTGACGGAGACCCAGTACTTC	CASSPLTETQYF
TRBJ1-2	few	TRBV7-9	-	TGTGCCAGCAGCGCGGGGATTTTCTCTGGCTACACCTTC	CASSAGIFSGYTF
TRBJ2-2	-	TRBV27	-	TGTACCAGCAGTTTATGGCCCGGGGAAGCGAACACCGGGGAGCTGTTTTTT	CTSSLWPGEANTGELFF
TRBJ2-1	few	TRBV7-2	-	TGTGCCAGCAGCTTAGCGGCAGGGACGTACAATGAGCAGTTCTTC	CASSLAAGTYNEQFF
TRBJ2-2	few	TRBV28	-	TGTGCTACGCAGGGTTCCGGGGAGCTGTTTTTT	CATQGSGELFF
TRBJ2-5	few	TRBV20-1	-	TGCAGTGCTAGAACCGTCACTGAGACCCAGTACTTC	CSARTVTETQYF
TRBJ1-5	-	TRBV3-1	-	TGTGCCAGCAGCCAAGCGAATCAGCCCCAGCATTTT	CASSQANQPQHF
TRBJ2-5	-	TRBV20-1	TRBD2	TGCAGTGCTTATAGCGGGAGGGCCGGAGAGACCCAGTACTTC	CSAYSGRAGETQYF
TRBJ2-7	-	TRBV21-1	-	TGTGCCAGCGCTTATTCAGGGGCCCCACTCTACGAGCAGTACTTC	CASAYSGAPLYEQYF
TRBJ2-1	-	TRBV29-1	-	TGCAGCGTTGTTTCACTAGGACGCATGTACGATGAGCAGTTCTTC	CSVVSLGRMYDEQFF
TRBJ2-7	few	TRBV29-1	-	TGCAGCGTTGAATATAGACACCTGAGCTCCTACGAGCAGTACTTC	CSVEYRHLSSYEQYF
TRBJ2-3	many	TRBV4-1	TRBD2	TGCGCCAGCAGCCAAGATCGTGGACTAGCGGGGGGGAAAGACACAGATACGCAGTATTTT	CASSQDRGLAGGKDTDTQYF
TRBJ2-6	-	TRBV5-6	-	TGTGCCAGCAGCTCCACACCCTCTGGGGCCAACGTCCTGACTTTC	CASSSTPSGANVLTF
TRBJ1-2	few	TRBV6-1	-	TGTGCCAGCAGTGAAAACTCTAACTATGGCTACACCTTC	CASSENSNYGYTF
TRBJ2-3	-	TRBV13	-	TGTGCCAGCAGCTTCAGGGCTAGGGATACGCAGTATTTT	CASSFRARDTQYF
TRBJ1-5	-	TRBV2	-	TGTGCCAGCAGTGAGGCGCCGGGGCAGCCCCAGCATTTT	CASSEAPGQPQHF
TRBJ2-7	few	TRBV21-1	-	TGTGCCAACTCCTCCGGGACAAACTCCTCCCTCCCGTCCTACGAGCAGTACTTC	CANSSGTNSSLPSYEQYF